One sample yielded the 22 T cell receptor beta chains listed below, sequenced in a study of cytomegalovirus exposure and HLA in healthy donors. The primer mix had 60 Vbeta and 13 Jbeta primers. TCRdb's copy holds only in-frame clones and misses some; the assay was immunoSEQ multiplex PCR. The repertoire holds 150,000 to 200,000 clones, with around 72% as singletons. What was sequenced was PBMCs. These receptors came from a middle-aged woman in good health and CMV-seropositive.

A single count supports this clone. The V call is TRBV6-5, the J call TRBJ1-2, with a weak D call TRBD1 (6 bases). Germline loops: CDR1 MNHEY, CDR2 SVGAGI. V dropped 4 bases and J dropped 7 bases, with 13 bases sitting between them. The CDR3 is made up of 13 amino acids. In DNA form, the CDR3 reads TGTGCCAGCAGTTCGGACAGATTAGGTGGCTACACCTTC. Translation: CASSSDRLGGYTF.

On this clone itself: The DNA is omitted, as the CDR3 cannot be located on it reliably, and the CDR3 follows TCRdb's listing. The gene calls are TRBV27 and TRBJ2-7; the table gives TRBD1 as D, unverified against the DNA. The CDR3 is 15 amino acids in total, end residues counted. CDR1 and CDR2 (germline): MNHEY, SMNVEV (reference sequence). CDR3 region: CASSSSPGLGYEQYF.

The genes are TRBV6-5 and TRBJ1-1; 7 bases are a match to TRBD1. V shed 0 bases, J shed 4 bases, and the junction held 8 bases outside the gene matches. CDR1 and CDR2 (germline): MNHEY, SVGAGI. The CDR3 covers 16 residues. CDR3 sequence reads: CASSYSPTGFGTEAFF. The CDR3 nucleotides are TGTGCCAGCAGTTACTCCCCGACAGGGTTCGGCACTGAAGCTTTCTTT.

The V call is TRBV5-8, the J call TRBJ1-5; D is uncertain. V was trimmed by 5 bases and J by 2 bases, leaving 17 bases between them. The CDR3 runs to 16 residues. Germline CDR1 SGHTS, CDR2 YDEGEE. The CDR3 here is CASRMRAVGGNQPQHF. CDR3 bases: TGTGCCAGCAGGATGAGGGCGGTCGGTGGCAATCAGCCCCAGCATTTT. The full variable domain, completed using reference TRBV5-8 and TRBJ1-5, is EAGVTQSPTHLIKTRGQQATLRCSPISGHTSVYWYQQALGLGLQFLLWYDEGEERNRGNFPPRFSGRQFPNYSSELNVNALELEDSALYLCASRMRAVGGNQPQHFGDGTRLSIL.

The chain is built from TRBV7-8 and TRBJ2-3, with a tentative D call TRBD2 (6 bases). This CDR3 is 17 amino acids long. V lost 1 base and J lost 0, with 14 bases in between. Germline CDR1 is SGHVS and CDR2 is FQNEAQ. DNA of the CDR3: TGTGCCAGCAGCTTAGATTTGCGGGGTACCAGCACAGATACGCAGTATTTT. The encoded protein is CASSLDLRGTSTDTQYF. The whole variable domain, remainder taken from reference TRBV7-8 and TRBJ2-3, is GAGVSQSPRYKVAKRGQDVALRCDPISGHVSLFWYQQALGQGPEFLTYFQNEAQLDKSGLPSDRFFAERPEGSVSTLKIQRTQQEDSAVYLCASSLDLRGTSTDTQYFGPGTRLTVL.

This clone was found once. The rearrangement uses TRBV5-6 and TRBJ2-7; 8 bases line up with TRBD2. CDR3 length: 15 residues. Germline trimming cut 4 bases from V and 0 bases from J; bases unmatched to any gene: 6. Germline V gene sequence: CDR1 SGHDT, CDR2 YYEEEE. The CDR3 nucleotides read TGTGCCAGCAGCCCGAGCGGGGGTAGCTCCTACGAGCAGTACTTC. Translating it yields CASSPSGGSSYEQYF.

The genes are TRBV10-1 and TRBJ1-2; D call uncertain. CDR1 is WNHNN, CDR2 SYGVQD, per germline (reference sequence). The CDR3 consists of 14 residues. Trimming cost V 0 bases and J 4 bases, with 9 bases left between them. The CDR3 here is CASSESGKPYGYTF. CDR3 bases: TGCGCCAGCAGTGAGTCCGGGAAGCCCTATGGCTACACCTTC.

This clone occurred a few times. The chain employs TRBV15 and TRBJ2-5; weak D call: TRBD1 (6 bases). CDR3 length: 12 residues. Germline CDR1 reads LNHNV; CDR2 reads YYDKDF (reference sequence). Trimming took off 8 bases at V and 9 bases at J, with 16 bases between the two ends. The CDR3: CATSKPKGAQYF. CDR3 DNA: TGTGCCACCTCGAAGCCCAAGGGGGCCCAGTACTTC.

The V call is TRBV10-2, the J call TRBJ2-7, with D hard to call. Germline V gives CDR1 WSHSY, CDR2 SAAADI. The CDR3 contains 14 residues. The V end was cut by 7 bases, the J end by 0 bases, with 13 bases between. The CDR3 DNA follows: TGCGCCAGCATGTTACAGCCTACCTCCTACGAGCAGTACTTC. It yields the protein CASMLQPTSYEQYF.

The CDR3 DNA reads as TGTGCCAGCGGCAGGGGTGCCGATTCACCCCTCCACTTT. As protein: CASGRGADSPLHF. The chain joins TRBV6-6 to TRBJ1-6, with D perhaps matching TRBD1 (6 bases). Per germline, CDR1 MNHNY and CDR2 SVGAGI (reference sequence). V was clipped by 8 bases and J by 8 bases, with 13 bases between them. The CDR3 is made up of 13 amino acids.

The chain combines TRBV11-2 with TRBJ1-1, with a tentative D call TRBD1 (5 bases). V was shortened by 7 bases and J by 3 bases, with 12 bases between the two germline ends. This CDR3 is built from 13 residues. CDR1 SGHAT and CDR2 FQNNGV come from the germline V gene. The CDR3 here is CASTRQFDTEAFF. The DNA for the CDR3 is TGTGCCAGCACCCGACAGTTCGACACTGAAGCTTTCTTT.

The CDR3 is CASLQGSSYEQYF. The CDR3 nucleotides are TGTGCCAGCCTGCAGGGTTCCTCCTACGAGCAGTACTTC. The chain recombines TRBV6-6 with TRBJ2-7; perhaps TRBD1 as D (5 bases). Deletions cut 8 bases from V and 0 bases from J, with 11 bases between. Germline CDR1 reads MNHNY; CDR2 reads SVGAGI (reference sequence). The CDR3 totals 13 residues.

The chain has TRBV6-1 and TRBJ1-5; possibly TRBD1 for D (5 bases). Germline values: CDR1 MNHNS, CDR2 SASEGT. The CDR3 consists of 15 residues. Trimming took off 6 bases at V and 0 bases at J, with 12 bases between the two ends. CDR3 protein: CASRPTADSNQPQHF. The DNA of the CDR3 is TGTGCCAGCAGACCGACAGCAGATAGCAATCAGCCCCAGCATTTT.

The chain uses TRBV19 and TRBJ2-2; 7 bases align to TRBD1. Germline CDR1 LNHDA, CDR2 SQIVND (reference sequence). CDR3 length: 15 amino acids. Trimming removed 9 bases from V and 1 base from J; junction bases left unmatched: 8. CDR3 bases: TGTGCCAGCCGATTAAGACAGGGGAACACCGGGGAGCTGTTTTTT. Its translation is CASRLRQGNTGELFF.

In this sample, this clone turned up a few times. The rearrangement links TRBV28 to TRBJ2-1; a weak D match, TRBD2 (5 bases). This CDR3 spans 17 amino acids. Trimming left V 5 bases short and J 9 bases short, with 26 bases between. Germline V lookup: CDR1 MDHEN, CDR2 SYDVKM. CDR3 DNA: TGTGCCAGCAGTCCCCCCACCGGGAAATTAATTGGCAGTGAGCAGTTCTTC. Its protein product is CASSPPTGKLIGSEQFF.

This chain joins TRBV18 and TRBJ1-6, with TRBD1 as a possible D gene (5 bases). V lost 4 bases and J 5 bases, leaving 9 bases between the germline ends. CDR3 length: 14 amino acids. Germline CDR1 and CDR2: KGHSH and LQKENI. CDR3 nucleotide sequence: TGTGCCAGCTCACGGGGGGTCGATAATTCACCCCTCCACTTT. Residues: CASSRGVDNSPLHF.

The chain employs TRBV7-6 and TRBJ1-4; 7 bases match TRBD1. There are 14 residues in the CDR3. From germline, CDR1 is SGHVS and CDR2 FNYEAQ. After removal of 4 bases from V and 12 bases from J, the junction contained 11 bases not matched to a gene. The DNA for the CDR3 is TGTGCCAGCAGCTCGGGACAGCTGAACCCCGAACTGTTTTTT. It specifies CASSSGQLNPELFF.

The chain recombines TRBV5-8 with TRBJ2-3; TRBD2 matches 8 bases. Germline values: CDR1 SGHTS, CDR2 YDEGEE. With V trimmed by 6 bases and J by 6 bases, 18 bases remained unmatched. The CDR3 extends over 17 amino acids. The CDR3 coding sequence is TGTGCCAGCACCATCGGAGGGGGACTAGGATTCAGTGATACGCAGTATTTT. Protein product: CASTIGGGLGFSDTQYF.

This clone was detected only once. CDR3 region: CASSVGGGYYGYTF. CDR3 DNA: TGTGCCAGCAGCGTAGGGGGGGGATACTATGGCTACACCTTC. The chain links TRBV7-9 to TRBJ1-2; D is possibly TRBD1 (6 bases). Germline loops: CDR1 SEHNR, CDR2 FQNEAQ (reference sequence). V was cut by 5 bases and J by 3 bases, with 13 bases left in between. CDR3 size: 14 residues. Filled out from reference TRBV7-9 and TRBJ1-2, the complete variable domain reads DTGVSQNPRHKITKRGQNVTFRCDPISEHNRLYWYRQTLGQGPEFLTYFQNEAQLEKSRLLSDRFSAERPKGSFSTLEIQRTEQGDSAMYLCASSVGGGYYGYTFGSGTRLTVV.

This clone has ten or more counts. V is TRBV5-4 and J is TRBJ1-2; 8 positions match TRBD1. CDR3 length: 14 residues. From germline, CDR1 is SGHNT and CDR2 YYREEE (reference sequence). The ends lost 1 base at V and 6 bases at J; junction bases unmatched: 5. The CDR3 sequence: CASSLSGGRDGYTF. The CDR3 DNA reads TGTGCCAGCAGCTTGTCAGGGGGCAGAGATGGCTACACCTTC.

The rearrangement uses TRBV7-9 and TRBJ2-3; TRBD2 might be the D (5 bases). Deletions cut 6 bases from V and 5 bases from J, with 12 bases between. Germline CDR1 and CDR2: SEHNR and FQNEAQ (reference sequence). The CDR3 length is 13 residues. The CDR3 DNA follows: TGTGCCAGCAGACCGCGAGGAGGAGATACGCAGTATTTT. Its protein product is CASRPRGGDTQYF.

The table lists this clone with a count of one. The chain is built from TRBV6-5 and TRBJ1-2, with a possible D match to TRBD1 (5 bases). The CDR3 is made up of 13 amino acids. V lost 5 bases, J lost 4 bases, and 11 bases lay in between. Germline V lookup: CDR1 MNHEY, CDR2 SVGAGI. In DNA, the CDR3 is TGTGCCAGCAGTCCTCAGGGCACCTATGGCTACACCTTC. It codes for CASSPQGTYGYTF.